Listed below are T cell receptor beta chains from one sample, sequenced in a study of control samples from healthy donors and cancer patients. The assay was immunoSEQ multiplex PCR, and TCRdb's table has in-frame clones only and misses some. The sample has about 83,000 clones, 91% seen once. Source material: blood. All receptors come from a young man in good health. Both conserved end residues are trimmed from each CDR3. Not every row has a clone size; where given, it reads once, few, many or a size class.

V gene: TRBV7-2
J gene: TRBJ2-5
clone size: .
CDR3 protein: ASSTSRVTGIASETQY

V gene: TRBV21-1
J gene: TRBJ2-1
clone size: .
CDR3 protein: ARDVLGELCNEQF

V gene: TRBV4-1
J gene: TRBJ1-3
clone size: .
CDR3 protein: ASSQDQVRGRNTIY

V gene: TRBV7-9
J gene: TRBJ2-5
clone size: .
CDR3 protein: ASSFSQGVVQETQY

V gene: TRBV25-1
J gene: TRBJ1-2
clone size: .
CDR3 protein: ASSDGTGDNYGYT

V gene: TRBV27
J gene: TRBJ1-4
clone size: .
CDR3 protein: ASSPSGINEKLF

V gene: TRBV7-2
J gene: TRBJ2-1
clone size: .
CDR3 protein: ASSSHTRLARSYNEQF

V gene: TRBV24-1
J gene: TRBJ2-1
clone size: .
CDR3 protein: ATSDPSGSWDEQF

V gene: TRBV11-2
J gene: TRBJ2-7
clone size: .
CDR3 protein: ASSSSQVSYEQY

V gene: TRBV7-6
J gene: TRBJ2-7
clone size: .
CDR3 protein: ASSLGGQGAYKQY

V gene: TRBV11-2
J gene: TRBJ1-6
clone size: .
CDR3 protein: ASSFYPGGENSPLH

V gene: TRBV5-5
J gene: TRBJ1-1
clone size: .
CDR3 protein: ASSPHMNTEAF

V gene: TRBV5-4
J gene: TRBJ2-5
clone size: .
CDR3 protein: ASSLERGPEKTQY

V gene: TRBV2
J gene: TRBJ1-4
clone size: .
CDR3 protein: ASSAGNEKLF

V gene: TRBV27
J gene: TRBJ2-1
clone size: .
CDR3 protein: ASSFSSYNEQF

V gene: TRBV25-1
J gene: TRBJ2-1
clone size: .
CDR3 protein: ASSEYIPGGSYNEQF

V gene: TRBV2
J gene: TRBJ1-1
clone size: .
CDR3 protein: ARQDRGRAMNTEAF

V gene: TRBV7-9
J gene: TRBJ1-2
clone size: .
CDR3 protein: ASSLALDQVYGYT

V gene: TRBV6-5
J gene: TRBJ2-7
clone size: .
CDR3 protein: ASSSGLALYYEQY

V gene: TRBV18
J gene: TRBJ2-5
clone size: .
CDR3 protein: ASSPGTGRQETQY

V gene: TRBV9
J gene: TRBJ2-1
clone size: once
CDR3 protein: ASSSVGEQF

V gene: TRBV12-3/TRBV12-4
J gene: TRBJ2-3
clone size: once
CDR3 protein: ASSLGTDTQY

V gene: TRBV19
J gene: TRBJ1-2
clone size: .
CDR3 protein: ASSMLDSSNYGYT

V gene: TRBV14
J gene: TRBJ1-4
clone size: once
CDR3 protein: ASSPFPGTGAGEKLF

V gene: TRBV3-1/TRBV3-2
J gene: TRBJ1-3
clone size: .
CDR3 protein: ASESSSGNTIY

V gene: TRBV7-2
J gene: TRBJ1-3
clone size: .
CDR3 protein: ASSSTGEGNTIY

V gene: TRBV9
J gene: TRBJ2-1
clone size: once
CDR3 protein: ASSVARGGEQF

V gene: TRBV24-1
J gene: TRBJ2-2
clone size: .
CDR3 protein: ATSDQLTGVTGELF

V gene: TRBV11-2
J gene: TRBJ1-6
clone size: .
CDR3 protein: ASSAGWGRQNSPLH

V gene: TRBV10-3
J gene: TRBJ1-4
clone size: .
CDR3 protein: AISDQDRGNEKLF

V gene: TRBV10-3
J gene: TRBJ1-5
clone size: .
CDR3 protein: AIREDNQPQH

V gene: TRBV20-1
J gene: TRBJ2-5
clone size: .
CDR3 protein: SASRTAQETQY

V gene: TRBV29-1
J gene: TRBJ1-4
clone size: few
CDR3 protein: SVLETLHEKLF

V gene: TRBV5-1
J gene: TRBJ1-1
clone size: .
CDR3 protein: ASSLPGQPNTEAF

V gene: TRBV29-1
J gene: TRBJ1-2
clone size: .
CDR3 protein: SVAPTLTAGYT

V gene: TRBV5-1
J gene: TRBJ2-7
clone size: .
CDR3 protein: REPGQGSYEQY

V gene: TRBV20-1
J gene: TRBJ1-1
clone size: .
CDR3 protein: SVENTEAF

V gene: TRBV7-2
J gene: TRBJ2-3
clone size: .
CDR3 protein: ASSEDRDTQY

V gene: TRBV6-5
J gene: TRBJ1-3
clone size: .
CDR3 protein: ASRDYGNTIY

V gene: TRBV12-3/TRBV12-4
J gene: TRBJ2-3
clone size: .
CDR3 protein: ASSPTDTQY

V gene: TRBV30
J gene: TRBJ1-3
clone size: .
CDR3 protein: AWSVSISGNTIY

V gene: TRBV5-1
J gene: TRBJ1-4
clone size: once
CDR3 protein: ASSSEMVEKLF

V gene: TRBV4-2
J gene: TRBJ2-6
clone size: .
CDR3 protein: ASSQQNSGANVLT

V gene: TRBV25-1
J gene: TRBJ2-3
clone size: .
CDR3 protein: ASSELLAGGADTQY

V gene: TRBV29-1
J gene: TRBJ2-1
clone size: .
CDR3 protein: SVEEGTSGVYNEQF

V gene: TRBV7-9
J gene: TRBJ2-5
clone size: .
CDR3 protein: ASSLSTGALKETQY

V gene: TRBV3-1/TRBV3-2
J gene: TRBJ1-2
clone size: .
CDR3 protein: ASSLQGAESGYT

V gene: TRBV18
J gene: TRBJ1-1
clone size: .
CDR3 protein: ASGGQGMNTEAF

V gene: TRBV21-1
J gene: TRBJ2-7
clone size: .
CDR3 protein: ASSKVGCSSYEQY

V gene: TRBV28
J gene: TRBJ1-6
clone size: .
CDR3 protein: ASSLFRAGDNSPLH

V gene: TRBV18
J gene: TRBJ1-6
clone size: few
CDR3 protein: ASSPITGNSPLH

V gene: TRBV4-1
J gene: TRBJ2-4
clone size: .
CDR3 protein: ASSQEGGLAKNIQY